Below, 24 T cell receptor beta chains from the same sample are listed, as sequenced in a study of T cell repertoires in cytomegalovirus infection. Their antigens remain unidentified. TCRdb re-derived calls from the reads in MiXCR, one entry per CDR3 protein. The sample has a few hundred thousand distinct CDR3 sequences, 40% seen once. The specimen comprised cultured PBMCs, sampled from culture after CMV antigen stimulation. The receptors come from a human donor in good health (CMV status not recorded). Some clones in this sample may be carry-over from other donors' samples.

This sequence joins TRBV27 and TRBJ2-1; D is unresolved. Trimming pared 3 bases from V and 6 bases from J, leaving 6 bases between. CDR3 size: 12 residues. Germline-derived CDR1 and CDR2 are MNHEY and SMNVEV (reference sequence). CDR3 nucleotide sequence: TGTGCCAGCAGTTTCGGCCTCAATGAGCAGTTCTTC. Translation: CASSFGLNEQFF.

The CDR3 coding sequence is TGTGCCAGCAGCGGGGCTTTGAGGATAGATACGCAGTATTTT. Protein sequence: CASSGALRIDTQYF. The rearrangement joins TRBV7-2 to TRBJ2-3; perhaps TRBD1 as D (5 bases). The CDR3 runs to 14 residues. The V end lost 5 bases, the J end lost 5 bases, and 14 bases lay between the germline ends. The germline CDR1 and CDR2 sequences are SGHTA and FQGNSA.

The chain recombines TRBV5-1 with TRBJ2-5; the match to TRBD2 covers 11 bases. J lost 1 base, V lost 1 base, and 3 bases had no gene match. Germline lookup yields CDR1 SGHRS and CDR2 YFSETQ. The CDR3 spans 16 residues. This CDR3 is CASSLLTSGAQETQYF. The CDR3 coding sequence is TGCGCCAGCAGCTTGTTGACTAGCGGGGCCCAAGAGACCCAGTACTTC. The whole variable domain, filled in from reference TRBV5-1 and TRBJ2-5, reads KAGVTQTPRYLIKTRGQQVTLSCSPISGHRSVSWYQQTPGQGLQFLFEYFSETQRNKGNFPGRFSGRQFSNSRSEMNVSTLELGDSALYLCASSLLTSGAQETQYFGPGTRLLVL.

The rearrangement links TRBV5-1 to TRBJ2-3; weak D call: TRBD2 (7 bases). The CDR3 is made up of 18 amino acids. The V end was cut by 0 bases, the J end by 3 bases, with 20 bases between. Germline-derived CDR1 and CDR2 are SGHRS and YFSETQ. CDR3 sequence (DNA): TGCGCCAGCAGCTTGGAGGGGGGCGGCGGCGGGGGAACAGATACGCAGTATTTT. It specifies CASSLEGGGGGGTDTQYF.

In this sample, this clonotype turned up a few times. The V and J genes are TRBV7-2 and TRBJ2-5, with 12 bases that match TRBD2. This CDR3 spans 17 amino acids. V shed 0 bases and J 2 bases; nucleotides not matched to a gene: 4. Germline-derived CDR1 and CDR2 are SGHTA and FQGNSA. The CDR3 DNA sequence: TGTGCCAGCAGCTTAGCCGCCGGGACTAGCGGGCAAGAGACCCAGTACTTC. Translated, it gives CASSLAAGTSGQETQYF.

There are a few counts of this clonotype. This chain links TRBV4-1 with TRBJ2-2, with 7 nucleotides matching TRBD1. Germline values: CDR1 MGHRA, CDR2 YSYEKL. The ends lost 2 bases at V and 4 bases at J; junction bases unmatched: 7. The CDR3 is 16 amino acids. CDR3 sequence: CASSQKTGWGTGELFF. For the CDR3, the DNA is TGCGCCAGCAGCCAAAAGACAGGGTGGGGCACCGGGGAGCTGTTTTTT.

CDR3: CASSPGLSLSTDTQYF. CDR3 nucleotide sequence: TGTGCCAGCAGCCCCGGACTTTCCCTGAGCACAGATACGCAGTATTTT. V gene TRBV27 combines with J gene TRBJ2-3, with D perhaps TRBD2 (5 bases). The V and J ends lost 6 bases and 0 bases respectively, with 16 bases between them. The CDR3 is 16 residues long. CDR1 and CDR2 (germline): MNHEY, SMNVEV (reference sequence).

The V call is TRBV20-1, the J call TRBJ2-2; 10 bases fit TRBD2. Germline lookup yields CDR1 DFQATT and CDR2 SNEGSKA (reference sequence). J was trimmed by 1 base and V by 3 bases; bases with no gene match: 8. The CDR3 has 17 residues. Written as DNA, the CDR3 is TGCAGTGCTAGGAGCAGCGGGAGGGCCCGGAACACCGGGGAGCTGTTTTTT. It yields the protein CSARSSGRARNTGELFF.

The rearrangement links TRBV9 to TRBJ2-1; maybe TRBD2 (6 bases). The V gene's germline CDR1 is SGDLS and CDR2 YYNGEE. The CDR3 loop spans 14 amino acids. Trimming removed 0 bases from V and 6 bases from J, with 10 bases in between. The CDR3 loop is CASSVDTSLNEQFF. CDR3 sequence (DNA): TGTGCCAGCAGCGTAGATACTAGCCTCAATGAGCAGTTCTTC.

This clonotype has only a few counts. The CDR3 protein is CAISESTAYYEQYF. CDR3 coding DNA: TGTGCCATCAGTGAGTCGACGGCCTACTACGAGCAGTACTTC. The J gene is TRBJ2-7, the V gene TRBV10-3; D unclear. CDR1 is ENHRY, CDR2 SYGVKD, per germline. V lost 0 bases and J lost 3, with 9 bases in between. This CDR3 is built from 14 residues.

The chain employs TRBV2 and TRBJ2-7; a possible D gene is TRBD2 (5 bases). V lost 10 bases and J lost 6, with 19 bases in between. The CDR3 length is 13 residues. From germline, CDR1 is SNHLY and CDR2 FYNNEI. CDR3 sequence: CATAASFFLEQYF. Written as DNA, the CDR3 is TGTGCCACCGCGGCTAGCTTTTTTCTCGAGCAGTACTTC.

The chain uses TRBV7-2 and TRBJ1-4, with no clear D. Germline V gene data show CDR1 as SGHTA and CDR2 as FQGNSA. V was shortened by 10 bases and J by 4 bases, with 16 bases between the two germline ends. The CDR3 length is 14 residues. The CDR3 coding sequence is TGTGCCACCGGGGAAGGATCCTTTAATGAAAAACTGTTTTTT. Its translation is CATGEGSFNEKLFF. The full variable domain, rest sourced from reference TRBV7-2 and TRBJ1-4, is GAGVSQSPSNKVTEKGKDVELRCDPISGHTALYWYRQSLGQGLEFLIYFQGNSAPDKSGLPSDRFSAERTGGSVSTLTIQRTQQEDSAVYLCATGEGSFNEKLFFGSGTQLSVL.

The chain joins TRBV7-8 to TRBJ1-1, with a tentative D call TRBD1 (6 bases). The CDR3 has 15 residues. V gave up 10 bases and J gave up 11 bases, with 29 bases separating them. CDR1 is SGHVS, CDR2 FQNEAQ, per germline. As DNA, the CDR3 is TGTGCCATCCTCGTTATGAGGGGACACGACGGGAGCGCTTTCTTT. Translating gives CAILVMRGHDGSAFF. The full variable domain, rest sourced from reference TRBV7-8 and TRBJ1-1, is GAGVSQSPRYKVAKRGQDVALRCDPISGHVSLFWYQQALGQGPEFLTYFQNEAQLDKSGLPSDRFFAERPEGSVSTLKIQRTQQEDSAVYLCAILVMRGHDGSAFFGQGTRLTVV.

This clonotype was observed a handful of times. The chain carries TRBV5-1 and TRBJ1-1, with 7 positions matching TRBD1. Germline V lookup: CDR1 SGHRS, CDR2 YFSETQ. V lost 1 base and J lost 0; bases outside the gene matches: 3. The CDR3 runs to 15 residues. CDR3 sequence reads: CASSLKQGMNTEAFF. Written as DNA, the CDR3 is TGCGCCAGCAGCTTGAAACAGGGGATGAACACTGAAGCTTTCTTT.

This clonotype turned up a few times. The chain carries TRBV10-3 and TRBJ1-2, with a weak D call TRBD1 (5 bases). This CDR3 is built from 14 residues. Trimming took off 2 bases at V and 3 bases at J, with 10 bases between the two ends. Germline lookup yields CDR1 ENHRY and CDR2 SYGVKD. The CDR3 loop is CAISESAGYYGYTF. CDR3 coding DNA: TGTGCCATCAGTGAGAGTGCAGGGTACTATGGCTACACCTTC.

This chain uses TRBV5-1 with TRBJ2-2; D is unclear. Germline CDR1 SGHRS, CDR2 YFSETQ. The CDR3 is 15 residues long. V dropped 0 bases and J dropped 6 bases, with 12 bases sitting between them. CDR3 protein: CASSLEASLPGELFF. The CDR3 DNA is TGCGCCAGCAGCTTGGAGGCTTCCCTCCCCGGGGAGCTGTTTTTT.

J is TRBJ2-3 and V is TRBV11-2; 13 bases are shared with TRBD2. CDR1 and CDR2 from the germline V gene are SGHAT and FQNNGV. The CDR3 loop spans 19 amino acids. The V segment lost 1 base and the J segment 0 bases; nucleotides outside the gene matches: 7. CDR3 nucleotides: TGTGCCAGCAGCTTAGTAGGACTAGCGGGGGACCCAAGCACAGATACGCAGTATTTT. Its translation is CASSLVGLAGDPSTDTQYF.

Many counts were recorded for this clonotype. The chain couples TRBV7-2 to TRBJ2-5; D is ambiguous. V was trimmed by 3 bases and J by 2 bases, leaving 10 bases between them. Germline V gene data show CDR1 as SGHTA and CDR2 as FQGNSA. There are 14 residues in the CDR3. Here the CDR3 reads CASSFGWKQETQYF. The CDR3 DNA follows: TGTGCCAGCAGCTTCGGCTGGAAGCAAGAGACCCAGTACTTC.

The rearrangement links TRBV7-2 to TRBJ2-7; D not resolved. CDR3 length: 14 residues. The ends were cut back, 1 base at V and 2 bases at J, with 9 bases in the middle. Germline CDR1 reads SGHTA; CDR2 reads FQGNSA. The CDR3 nucleotides are TGTGCCAGCAGCTTAGGCCCCGGGCCCTACGAGCAGTACTTC. The encoded protein is CASSLGPGPYEQYF.

This clonotype was seen only a few times. The V gene is TRBV6-1, the J gene TRBJ2-3; TRBD2 agrees at 8 bases. V gave up 8 bases and J gave up 3 bases; unmatched junction bases: 13. From germline, CDR1 is MNHNS and CDR2 SASEGT. The CDR3 is made up of 16 amino acids. The CDR3 DNA reads as TGTGCCAGCGCGCGGCTTACGGGGGGGCGGACAGATACGCAGTATTTT. Translated, it gives CASARLTGGRTDTQYF.

In its sample, this clonotype was seen a few times. The chain employs TRBV2 and TRBJ2-5, with a possible D match to TRBD1 (5 bases). The CDR3 has 15 residues. V lost 7 bases, J lost 1 base, and 16 bases lay in between. The germline CDR1 and CDR2 sequences are SNHLY and FYNNEI. The CDR3 here is CASKTHRSFQETQYF. CDR3 DNA: TGTGCCAGCAAGACGCACAGGAGTTTCCAAGAGACCCAGTACTTC.

The J gene is TRBJ1-1, the V gene TRBV10-3; D gene unclear. CDR1 and CDR2 from the germline V gene are ENHRY and SYGVKD. V was pared by 4 bases and J by 0 bases, with 6 bases between. This CDR3 has 13 residues. In DNA, the CDR3 is TGTGCCATCAGTGGACCCATGAACACTGAAGCTTTCTTT. Protein sequence: CAISGPMNTEAFF.

The CDR3 nucleotides are TGCAGCGGCCTGGGGACAGGGTTCACCAATGAGCAGTTCTTC. Its protein product is CSGLGTGFTNEQFF. The rearrangement uses TRBV29-1 and TRBJ2-1; 9 nucleotides agree with TRBD1. CDR1 and CDR2 from the germline V gene are SQVTM and ANQGSEA. V dropped 7 bases and J dropped 6; count of bases not matched to a gene: 10. The CDR3 length is 14 residues.

J is TRBJ2-1 and V is TRBV10-3, with 7 bases aligning to TRBD2. Germline lookup yields CDR1 ENHRY and CDR2 SYGVKD. The CDR3 runs 13 residues. The V segment lost 6 bases and the J segment 7 bases; nucleotides outside the gene matches: 6. CDR3 loop: CAIRRLANNEQFF. The CDR3 coding sequence is TGTGCCATCAGAAGACTAGCCAATAATGAGCAGTTCTTC.